The 13 T cell receptor beta chains below come from one sample, sequenced in a study of blood T cell repertoires in COVID-19. TCRdb keeps only in-frame clones here, not all; method: immunoSEQ multiplex PCR. The sample contains under 300,000 clones, 75% to 90% of which appear only once. The specimen was PBMCs or T cells enriched from blood (not recorded which). The receptors were sampled from a woman between 18 and 30 years old who had recovered from COVID-19.

The V call is TRBV5-6, the J call TRBJ1-1; D perhaps matches TRBD1 (5 bases). With 2 bases removed from V and 0 bases from J, the gap between germline ends came to 8 bases. Germline CDR1 and CDR2: SGHDT and YYEEEE. The CDR3 sequence is 14 residues long. This CDR3 is CASSLNRLNTEAFF. The CDR3 bases are TGTGCCAGCAGCTTAAACAGGCTGAACACTGAAGCTTTCTTT.

V and J are TRBV5-1 and TRBJ1-5, with D unresolved. Germline V CDR1 and CDR2: SGHRS, YFSETQ. The CDR3 has 15 amino acids. Between the trimmed V and J ends, which lost 0 bases and 0 bases, there was a span of 7 bases. The CDR3 spells CASSLDGFSNQPQHF. In DNA, the CDR3 is TGCGCCAGCAGCTTGGACGGTTTTAGCAATCAGCCCCAGCATTTT.

This chain joins TRBV28 and TRBJ1-2; 7 bases map to TRBD1. The V and J ends lost 6 bases and 6 bases, in that order; junction bases with no gene match: 7. Germline V gene lookup returns CDR1 MDHEN and CDR2 SYDVKM. CDR3 length: 13 residues. CDR3 amino acids: CASRETGSDGYTF. DNA of the CDR3: TGTGCCAGCAGAGAGACAGGGTCCGATGGCTACACCTTC.

The chain recombines TRBV11-1 with TRBJ1-2, with a possible D match to TRBD1 (6 bases). Germline assignment: CDR1 SGHAT and CDR2 FQDESV (reference sequence). Trimming cost V 5 bases and J 8 bases, with 12 bases left between them. The CDR3 spans 12 residues. The CDR3 DNA sequence: TGTGCCAGCAGCCCAGGGGACGGGGGCTACACCTTC. This encodes CASSPGDGGYTF.

The V and J genes are TRBV30 and TRBJ2-5, with D unclear. V lost 7 bases and J lost 4, with 16 bases in between. Germline V gene lookup returns CDR1 GTSNPN and CDR2 SVGIG (reference sequence). CDR3 length: 13 amino acids. CDR3 coding DNA: TGTGCCTCGTCACCAGCCTTAGCAGAGACCCAGTACTTC. Protein: CASSPALAETQYF. Full variable domain (outside the CDR3, taken from reference TRBV30 and TRBJ2-5): SQTIHQWPATLVQPVGSPLSLECTVEGTSNPNLYWYRQAAGRGLQLLFYSVGIGQISSEVPQNLSASRPQDRQFILSSKKLLLSDSGFYLCASSPALAETQYFGPGTRLLVL.

On this clone itself: A much larger clone sits a single nucleotide away, making a read error possible. The same CDR3 is also encoded by other DNA sequences in this sample. DNA of the CDR3: TGTGCCAGCAGCTTAGCCCTAGCGGGGGCCTACAATGAGCAGTTCTTC. Its translation: CASSLALAGAYNEQFF. V is TRBV7-9 and J is TRBJ2-1; 10 nucleotides match TRBD2. V lost 0 bases, J lost 2 bases, and 1 base stayed unmatched. Germline V gives CDR1 SEHNR, CDR2 FQNEAQ (reference sequence). The CDR3 consists of 16 residues.

This clone appeared a single time. The chain has TRBV6-5 and TRBJ1-2, with 7 bases fitting TRBD1. V gave up 4 bases and J gave up 5 bases; unmatched junction bases: 10. Germline loops: CDR1 MNHEY, CDR2 SVGAGI. The CDR3 runs to 15 residues. The CDR3 protein is CASSSRDRVKYGYTF. The CDR3 DNA is TGTGCCAGCAGTTCCCGAGACAGGGTAAAATATGGCTACACCTTC.

This chain links TRBV7-2 with TRBJ2-7, with D unclear. Trimming took off 8 bases at V and 2 bases at J, with 10 bases between the two ends. The CDR3 extends over 12 amino acids. The germline V gene encodes CDR1 SGHTA and CDR2 FQGNSA. CDR3 coding DNA: TGTGCCAGCCGGTCTGTCCCCTACGAGCAGTACTTC. It yields the protein CASRSVPYEQYF. The variable domain in full, with the rest retrieved from reference TRBV7-2 and TRBJ2-7, is GAGVSQSPSNKVTEKGKDVELRCDPISGHTALYWYRQSLGQGLEFLIYFQGNSAPDKSGLPSDRFSAERTGGSVSTLTIQRTQQEDSAVYLCASRSVPYEQYFGPGTRLTVT.

The chain links TRBV11-2 to TRBJ1-1, with D possibly matching TRBD1 (5 bases). Between the trimmed V and J ends, which lost 2 bases and 1 base, there was a span of 14 bases. CDR3 length: 16 amino acids. Germline V CDR1 and CDR2: SGHAT, FQNNGV. CDR3 in amino acids: CASSLPGAGRNTEAFF. As DNA, the CDR3 is TGTGCCAGCAGCTTACCTGGGGCAGGGCGGAACACTGAAGCTTTCTTT.

J is TRBJ2-3 and V is TRBV20-1; D is ambiguous. The germline V and J ends were trimmed by 6 bases and 6 bases, with 10 bases remaining between them. Germline loops: CDR1 DFQATT, CDR2 SNEGSKA (reference sequence). CDR3 length: 11 amino acids. The DNA for the CDR3 is TGCAGTGCCTATACTCCTGATACGCAGTATTTT. Its translation is CSAYTPDTQYF.

The chain combines TRBV28 with TRBJ1-2; 7 bases map to TRBD1. CDR1 is MDHEN and CDR2 is SYDVKM in the germline V gene. Trimming took 6 bases from V and 3 from J; bases not matched to a gene: 13. The CDR3 is 16 residues long. The CDR3 region is CASRSYGTDAHYGYTF. DNA for the CDR3: TGTGCCAGCAGATCTTACGGGACAGATGCCCACTATGGCTACACCTTC.

The chain has TRBV7-3 and TRBJ1-1; D not resolved. Germline lookup yields CDR1 SGHTA and CDR2 FQGTGA. V gave up 0 bases and J gave up 4 bases, with 6 bases separating them. There are 13 residues in the CDR3. The CDR3 region is CASSLTAGTEAFF. The CDR3, as DNA: TGTGCCAGCAGCTTAACAGCTGGCACTGAAGCTTTCTTT.

V gene TRBV4-1 combines with J gene TRBJ2-5, with D possibly being TRBD1 (5 bases). This CDR3 contains 14 residues. V lost 4 bases and J lost 1, with 10 bases in between. CDR1 is MGHRA, CDR2 YSYEKL, per germline. The CDR3 coding sequence is TGCGCCAGCAGCCCAGAGGACACCCAAGAGACCCAGTACTTC. Protein product: CASSPEDTQETQYF.